A selection of T cell receptor beta chains follows, all from one sample in a study of blood T cell repertoires in COVID-19. This table comes from immunoSEQ multiplex PCR, and its TCRdb copy is limited to in-frame clones, with some not included. The data show about 220,000 clones, around 82% seen once. The sequenced sample was peripheral blood. These receptors came from a woman over 75 with acute or convalescent COVID-19. Each CDR3 is given with its conserved first and last residue. A D gene is named only where the DNA matches it firmly. For some rows the clone size is stated as once, few or many, or as a class when expanded; others skip it.

15,TRBD2,TRBJ2-1,many,TRBV7-9,CASSQRTSGNNEQFF,TGTGCCAGCAGCCAAAGGACTAGCGGTAACAATGAGCAGTTCTTC
14,NA,TRBJ1-1,NA,TRBV3-1/TRBV3-2,CASSPFQGRTEAFF,TGTGCCAGCAGCCCCTTCCAGGGAAGAACTGAAGCTTTCTTT
15,NA,TRBJ1-2,once,TRBV5-5,CASSLEGGSLGGYTF,TGTGCCAGCAGCTTGGAGGGAGGGTCGCTGGGCGGCTACACCTTC
13,TRBD1,TRBJ1-1,NA,TRBV6-5,CASSYMRGHEAFF,TGTGCCAGCAGTTATATGAGGGGGCACGAGGCTTTCTTT
15,NA,TRBJ2-5,once,TRBV7-9,CASSLEADYQETQYF,TGTGCCAGCAGCCTCGAGGCCGACTATCAAGAGACCCAGTACTTC
16,NA,TRBJ1-2,NA,TRBV6-1,CASSESTGRLLGGYTF,TGTGCCAGCAGTGAATCTACAGGGCGCTTATTGGGTGGCTACACCTTC
16,TRBD2,TRBJ2-2,NA,TRBV5-1,CASSLGLAGDTGELFF,TGCGCCAGCAGCTTGGGACTAGCGGGCGACACCGGGGAGCTGTTTTTT
15,NA,TRBJ1-6,NA,TRBV27,CASSLSGQDNSPLHF,TGTGCCAGCAGTTTATCGGGCCAGGATAATTCACCCCTCCACTTT
12,TRBD1,TRBJ1-1,NA,TRBV29-1,CSGGQGNTEAFF,TGCAGCGGGGGACAGGGGAACACTGAAGCTTTCTTT
12,NA,TRBJ1-2,NA,TRBV19,CASNHRTYGYTF,TGTGCCAGTAATCACAGAACCTATGGCTACACCTTC
13,NA,TRBJ1-2,NA,TRBV27,CASSLSRAYGYTF,TGTGCCAGCAGTTTATCGCGAGCCTATGGCTACACCTTC
13,NA,TRBJ1-2,NA,TRBV6-5,CASRTDNNYGYTF,TGTGCCAGCAGGACAGACAACAACTATGGCTACACCTTC
14,NA,TRBJ1-6,NA,TRBV5-6,CASSFLQGNSPLHF,TGTGCCAGCAGCTTCTTGCAGGGGAATTCACCCCTCCACTTT
14,NA,TRBJ1-2,NA,TRBV3-1/TRBV3-2,CASSHSGGIYGYTF,TGTGCCAGCAGCCATTCCGGGGGAATCTATGGCTACACCTTC
14,NA,TRBJ1-2,NA,TRBV19,CASTKPTVNYGYTF,TGTGCCAGTACCAAACCGACAGTCAACTATGGCTACACCTTC
15,NA,TRBJ1-6,NA,TRBV20-1,CSASDDGGVSSPLHF,TGCAGTGCTAGTGACGACGGGGGGGTGAGTTCACCCCTCCACTTT
16,NA,TRBJ2-5,NA,TRBV28,CASTPWGQSYEETQYF,TGTGCCAGCACCCCGTGGGGGCAGAGCTACGAGGAGACCCAGTACTTC
14,TRBD1,TRBJ1-2,NA,TRBV7-2,CASSLDRGLAGYTF,TGTGCCAGCAGCTTAGACAGGGGGCTCGCCGGCTACACCTTC
19,TRBD1,TRBJ1-1,NA,TRBV27,CASSLSALDRGRMNTEAFF,TGTGCCAGCAGTTTATCGGCCTTGGACAGGGGGAGGATGAACACTGAAGCTTTCTTT
15,NA,TRBJ2-3,few,TRBV24-1,CATSDLRSGSDTQYF,TGTGCCACCAGTGATTTGCGGAGTGGTTCGGATACGCAGTATTTT
15,NA,TRBJ1-1,NA,TRBV7-9,CASSPYGGANTEAFF,TGTGCCAGCAGCCCCTATGGGGGCGCGAACACTGAAGCTTTCTTT
17,TRBD2,TRBJ2-7,many,TRBV18,CASSPKTSAGRPYEQYF,TGTGCCAGCTCACCGAAGACTAGCGCGGGGAGACCCTACGAGCAGTACTTC
14,NA,TRBJ1-1,NA,TRBV5-8,CASSFSPGNTEAFF,TGTGCCAGCAGCTTTTCCCCCGGGAACACTGAAGCTTTCTTT
14,NA,TRBJ1-2,NA,TRBV27,CASSLGGALDGYTF,TGTGCCAGCAGTTTAGGAGGGGCATTGGATGGCTACACCTTC
16,TRBD1,TRBJ2-1,NA,TRBV19,CASSHRAGTGNDEQFF,TGTGCCAGTAGTCACCGCGCCGGGACAGGGAACGATGAGCAGTTCTTC
16,NA,TRBJ1-1,NA,TRBV28,CASRPTLGIGATEAFF,TGTGCCAGTCGCCCGACGTTGGGCATAGGGGCCACTGAAGCTTTCTTT
16,NA,TRBJ1-2,few,TRBV6-6,CASSYPDGDHSYGYTF,TGTGCCAGCAGTTACCCGGACGGGGATCATAGCTATGGCTACACCTTC
16,TRBD1,TRBJ1-1,NA,TRBV5-6,CASSLGLGGLGTEAFF,TGTGCCAGCAGCTTGGGTCTAGGGGGCTTAGGGACTGAAGCTTTCTTT
14,NA,TRBJ1-3,few,TRBV23-1,CASSQSPGRGTIYF,TGCGCCAGCAGTCAATCTCCAGGGCGCGGCACCATATATTTT
16,NA,TRBJ1-4,NA,TRBV4-2,CASSQEPGRVSEKLFF,TGTGCCAGCAGCCAAGAACCCGGCAGGGTTAGTGAAAAACTGTTTTTT
14,NA,TRBJ1-1,NA,TRBV5-1,CASSPARGNTEAFF,TGCGCCAGCAGCCCAGCACGCGGAAACACTGAAGCTTTCTTT
14,NA,TRBJ1-6,few,TRBV2,CASSVIAEGSPLHF,TGTGCCAGCAGTGTTATTGCCGAGGGTTCACCCCTCCACTTT
15,TRBD1,TRBJ1-2,NA,TRBV7-2,CASSLGQGGDYGYTF,TGTGCCAGCAGCTTAGGACAGGGCGGCGACTATGGCTACACCTTC
13,NA,TRBJ1-5,NA,TRBV9,CASSAHSNQPQHF,TGTGCCAGCAGCGCCCATAGCAATCAGCCCCAGCATTTT
13,NA,TRBJ1-1,NA,TRBV2,CASSLDRNTEAFF,TGTGCCAGCAGCCTGGACAGGAACACTGAAGCTTTCTTT
14,NA,TRBJ1-1,NA,TRBV19,CASSTGQKNTEAFF,TGTGCCAGTAGTACGGGACAAAAGAACACTGAAGCTTTCTTT
15,NA,TRBJ2-2,NA,TRBV7-3,CASSLSRPPYGELFF,TGTGCCAGCAGCTTATCCAGGCCCCCGTACGGGGAGCTGTTTTTT
15,TRBD1,TRBJ2-1,once,TRBV5-1,CASSQGQGVVNEQFF,TGCGCCAGCAGCCAGGGACAGGGGGTGGTAAATGAGCAGTTCTTC
14,TRBD1,TRBJ2-5,NA,TRBV11-1,CASSLDRGRETQYF,TGTGCCAGCAGCCTTGACAGGGGGAGAGAGACCCAGTACTTC
16,TRBD1,TRBJ1-4,NA,TRBV5-1,CASSLEQQGFGEKLFF,TGCGCCAGCAGCTTGGAGCAACAGGGGTTCGGGGAAAAACTGTTTTTT
16,TRBD1,TRBJ1-5,NA,TRBV6-6,CASSRPRDRGNQPQHF,TGTGCCAGCAGCAGACCCCGGGACAGGGGCAATCAGCCCCAGCATTTT
19,TRBD2,TRBJ2-3,NA,TRBV5-4,CASSLGWTSGGLLTDTQYF,TGTGCCAGCAGCTTGGGATGGACTAGCGGGGGCCTACTCACAGATACGCAGTATTTT
16,TRBD2,TRBJ2-2,once,TRBV7-8,CASSFPSGGNTGELFF,TGTGCCAGCAGCTTCCCTAGCGGGGGCAACACCGGGGAGCTGTTTTTT
15,TRBD1,TRBJ2-5,once,TRBV6-5,CASSYSQGAQETQYF,TGTGCCAGCAGTTACTCACAGGGGGCGCAAGAGACCCAGTACTTC
17,TRBD2,TRBJ2-1,NA,TRBV3-1/TRBV3-2,CASSQDGGLAVYNEQFF,TGTGCCAGCAGCCAAGACGGTGGACTAGCTGTATACAATGAGCAGTTCTTC
14,NA,TRBJ2-7,NA,TRBV6-5,CASRATGISYEQYF,TGTGCCAGCAGGGCAACAGGGATCTCCTACGAGCAGTACTTC
15,NA,TRBJ2-5,NA,TRBV2,CASSEGLVAVETQYF,TGTGCCAGCAGTGAAGGGTTGGTAGCCGTGGAGACCCAGTACTTC
13,NA,TRBJ1-2,NA,TRBV4-1,CASSQGNRDGYTF,TGCGCCAGCAGCCAAGGCAACAGGGATGGCTACACCTTC
14,TRBD1,TRBJ2-5,NA,TRBV5-4,CASSSEGGRETQYF,TGTGCCAGCAGCTCCGAAGGGGGCAGAGAGACCCAGTACTTC
14,NA,TRBJ1-5,once,TRBV2,CASSEGQAPRPQHF,TGTGCCAGCAGTGAAGGGCAGGCGCCCCGGCCCCAGCATTTT
18,TRBD2,TRBJ2-3,NA,TRBV4-1,CASSQGVLRGGQSYTQYF,TGCGCCAGCAGCCAGGGAGTTTTGCGGGGGGGCCAATCATATACGCAGTATTTT
13,TRBD2,TRBJ2-1,NA,TRBV29-1,CSVGRGGHGEQFF,TGCAGCGTTGGGCGCGGGGGGCATGGTGAGCAGTTCTTC
13,NA,TRBJ1-5,NA,TRBV28,CASRQGINQPQHF,TGTGCCAGCAGACAGGGTATCAATCAGCCCCAGCATTTT
15,TRBD1,TRBJ2-3,NA,TRBV9,CASSGRDRNTDTQYF,TGTGCCAGCAGCGGACGGGACAGAAACACAGATACGCAGTATTTT
15,TRBD1,TRBJ2-3,NA,TRBV28,CASSPGQGFADTQYF,TGTGCCAGCAGCCCGGGACAGGGGTTCGCAGATACGCAGTATTTT
11,NA,TRBJ1-2,NA,TRBV2,CASPGLWGYTF,TGTGCCAGCCCCGGACTATGGGGCTACACCTTC
16,NA,TRBJ2-1,few,TRBV5-1,CASSLAVGGAYNEQFF,TGCGCCAGCAGCTTGGCCGTAGGGGGGGCCTACAATGAGCAGTTCTTC
17,NA,TRBJ1-6,NA,TRBV7-2,CASSLGPPSSYNSPLHF,TGTGCCAGCAGCTTAGGTCCCCCGAGCTCCTATAATTCACCCCTCCACTTT
14,TRBD1,TRBJ2-7,few,TRBV7-2,CASSLSGQAYEQYF,TGTGCCAGCAGCTTATCGGGACAGGCCTACGAGCAGTACTTC